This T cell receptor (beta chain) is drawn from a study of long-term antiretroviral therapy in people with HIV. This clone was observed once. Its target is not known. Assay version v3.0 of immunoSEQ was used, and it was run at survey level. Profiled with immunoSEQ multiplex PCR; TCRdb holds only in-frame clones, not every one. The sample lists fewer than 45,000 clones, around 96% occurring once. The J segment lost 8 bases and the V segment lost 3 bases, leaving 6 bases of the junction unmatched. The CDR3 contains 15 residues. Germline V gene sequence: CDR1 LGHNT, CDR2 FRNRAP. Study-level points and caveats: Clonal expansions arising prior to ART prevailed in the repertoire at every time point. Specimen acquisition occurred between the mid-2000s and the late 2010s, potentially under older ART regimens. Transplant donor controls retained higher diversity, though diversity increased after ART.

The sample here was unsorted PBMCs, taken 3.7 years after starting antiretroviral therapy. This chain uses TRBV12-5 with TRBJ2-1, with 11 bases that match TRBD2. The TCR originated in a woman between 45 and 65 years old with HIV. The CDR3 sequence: CASGLGTSGGYEQFF. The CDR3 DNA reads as TGTGCTAGTGGTTTAGGAACTAGCGGGGGTTATGAGCAGTTCTTC.